The clone carrying this TCR beta chain has more than one count but fewer than ten. Its antigen is not known. This entry is derived from a study of regulatory T cells in long-lasting Graves disease. Overall study findings and caveats: Blood alone, not thyroid tissue, was studied.

Building of the TCR beta libraries involved iRepertoire HTBI primers and Arm-PCR of CDR3 regions. TCRdb independently ran MiXCR on the multiplex PCR reads; one entry per CDR3 protein. The sample carries 400,000 to 500,000 distinct CDR3 sequences, around a fifth recorded once. The CDR3 loop spans 16 amino acids. Trimming removed 1 base at V and 2 bases at J, with 15 bases between. Germline-derived CDR1 and CDR2 are LNHDA and SQIVND (reference sequence). Documented time point: persistent/refractory GD, antithyroid drugs over 5 years with positive TRAb. There was RNA extracted from PBMCs, and the TCR library was made from it. Patients were enrolled at an endocrinology department in Xi'an, China.

The gene calls are TRBV19 and TRBJ2-7, with D possibly TRBD1 on 6 matching bases. The source material was peripheral blood mononuclear cells (PBMCs), sampled when the disease was refractory, from a patient treated with antithyroid drugs. The receptor was isolated from a female donor with Graves disease. The CDR3 DNA is TGTGCCAGTAGTATAGGATGGGCAGGGGCCGCCTACGAGCAGTACTTC. Encoded protein: CASSIGWAGAAYEQYF. Complete variable domain (other parts from reference TRBV19 and TRBJ2-7): DGGITQSPKYLFRKEGQNVTLSCEQNLNHDAMYWYRQDPGQGLRLIYYSQIVNDFQKGDIAEGYSVSREKKESFPLTVTSAQKNPTAFYLCASSIGWAGAAYEQYFGPGTRLTVT.